Following are 25 T cell receptor beta chains from one sample sequenced in a study of blood T cell repertoires in COVID-19. Method: immunoSEQ multiplex PCR; TCRdb's copy keeps in-frame clones and lacks some. The table includes 200,000 to 250,000 clones, roughly nine tenths detected once. Sequencing input: peripheral blood. These receptors came from a woman aged 50 to 65 with acute or convalescent COVID-19.

This clone was seen once. The genes are TRBV11-3 and TRBJ2-1; 7 nucleotides line up with TRBD2. CDR3 length: 15 residues. The junction had 4 bases not matched to a gene; V was cut back by 0 bases and J by 5 bases. The V gene's germline CDR1 is SGHNT and CDR2 YENEEA. CDR3 sequence: CASSLEGLGHNEQFF. The DNA for the CDR3 is TGTGCCAGCAGCTTAGAAGGACTAGGCCACAATGAGCAGTTCTTC. The entire variable domain, with the rest obtained from reference TRBV11-3 and TRBJ2-1, is as follows: EAGVVQSPRYKIIEKKQPVAFWCNPISGHNTLYWYLQNLGQGPELLIRYENEEAVDDSQLPKDRFSAERLKGVDSTLKIQPAELGDSAVYLCASSLEGLGHNEQFFGPGTRLTVL.

Of note for this clone: The same CDR3 arises from other DNA sequences in this sample as well. The chain links TRBV12-3 or TRBV12-4 to TRBJ1-2; weak D call: TRBD1 (5 bases). This CDR3 comprises 13 residues. Trimming pared 3 bases from V and 2 bases from J, leaving 7 bases between. CDR3: CASSLAGNYGYTF. CDR3 nucleotides: TGTGCCAGCAGTTTGGCAGGGAACTATGGCTACACCTTC.

This clone is a singleton in its sample. The genes are TRBV11-2 and TRBJ1-2; TRBD1 aligns across 7 bases. The CDR3 runs to 13 residues. Germline V gives CDR1 SGHAT, CDR2 FQNNGV. V was clipped by 5 bases and J by 4 bases; unmatched bases: 4. The DNA of the CDR3 is TGTGCCAGCAGCCGAGGGACAGTCTATGGCTACACCTTC. It codes for CASSRGTVYGYTF. Variable domain in full (rest from reference TRBV11-2 and TRBJ1-2): EAGVAQSPRYKIIEKRQSVAFWCNPISGHATLYWYQQILGQGPKLLIQFQNNGVVDDSQLPKDRFSAERLKGVDSTLKIQPAKLEDSAVYLCASSRGTVYGYTFGSGTRLTVV.

The chain employs TRBV10-3 and TRBJ2-7, with D maybe TRBD2 (6 bases). Trimming stripped 6 bases from V and 6 bases from J, with 15 bases between. Germline loops: CDR1 ENHRY, CDR2 SYGVKD. The CDR3 has 13 amino acids. The chain's CDR3 is CAIRAVPEGEQYF. Here the CDR3 DNA reads TGTGCCATCAGAGCTGTCCCGGAGGGCGAGCAGTACTTC.

V is TRBV29-1 and J is TRBJ2-7; 9 bases match TRBD1. J gave up 1 base and V 7 bases, and 14 bases lay outside the gene matches. Germline lookup yields CDR1 SQVTM and CDR2 ANQGSEA. This CDR3 comprises 16 residues. Here the CDR3 DNA reads TGCAGCGGTGCTTATTCTGGGGGACAGGGTTCCTACGAGCAGTACTTC. It is translated as CSGAYSGGQGSYEQYF.

This clone was seen only a few times. The gene calls are TRBV6-5 and TRBJ1-3, with a possible D match to TRBD1 (5 bases). V dropped 0 bases and J dropped 4 bases, with 10 bases sitting between them. The CDR3 loop spans 15 amino acids. Germline values: CDR1 MNHEY, CDR2 SVGAGI. CDR3: CASSYSIGGGNTIYF. DNA for the CDR3: TGTGCCAGCAGTTACTCGATCGGGGGGGGAAACACCATATATTTT.

The table lists this clone with a few counts. This rearrangement joins TRBV10-3 to TRBJ2-6; D perhaps matches TRBD1 (5 bases). Germline CDR1 ENHRY, CDR2 SYGVKD. The CDR3 contains 16 residues. The V and J ends lost 6 bases and 0 bases respectively, with 12 bases between them. The CDR3, as DNA: TGTGCCATCAGGCGACAGATTTCCTCTGGGGCCAACGTCCTGACTTTC. It codes for CAIRRQISSGANVLTF.

The V call is TRBV9, the J call TRBJ2-7; 14 nucleotides agree with TRBD2. Trimming removed 3 bases from V and 3 bases from J; junction bases left unmatched: 2. Germline loops: CDR1 SGDLS, CDR2 YYNGEE. CDR3 length: 15 amino acids. In nucleotides, the CDR3 is TGTGCCAGCAGCGCTGGGACTAGCGGGGGCTACGAGCAGTACTTC. Residues: CASSAGTSGGYEQYF.

The V gene is TRBV5-1, the J gene TRBJ2-1; 11 nucleotides match TRBD2. V gave up 4 bases and J gave up 4 bases; unmatched junction bases: 7. This CDR3 spans 16 amino acids. Germline V gives CDR1 SGHRS, CDR2 YFSETQ. In DNA form, the CDR3 reads TGCGCCAGCAGCAATATAGCGGGAGGGCCATACAATGAGCAGTTCTTC. This encodes CASSNIAGGPYNEQFF.

CDR3 amino acids: CASSRSVGNTGELFF. The CDR3 region has the DNA TGTGCCAGCAGTAGATCGGTTGGGAACACCGGGGAGCTGTTTTTT. This chain uses TRBV7-9 with TRBJ2-2; D gene unclear. V gave up 6 bases and J gave up 1 base, with 12 bases separating them. The CDR3 totals 15 residues. Germline V lookup: CDR1 SEHNR, CDR2 FQNEAQ (reference sequence).

The chain carries TRBV15 and TRBJ2-5; no clear D. The CDR3 is 12 residues long. In germline, CDR1 is LNHNV, CDR2 YYDKDF (reference sequence). V lost 5 bases, J lost 5 bases, and 9 bases lay in between. The CDR3 DNA sequence: TGTGCCACCAGCGGGTTGGGCGAGACCCAGTACTTC. As protein: CATSGLGETQYF. Variable domain in full (rest from reference TRBV15 and TRBJ2-5): DAMVIQNPRYQVTQFGKPVTLSCSQTLNHNVMYWYQQKSSQAPKLLFHYYDKDFNNEADTPDNFQSRRPNTSFCFLDIRSPGLGDTAMYLCATSGLGETQYFGPGTRLLVL.

J is TRBJ1-1 and V is TRBV18; no clear D gene. Germline values: CDR1 KGHSH, CDR2 LQKENI. Trimming removed 5 bases at V and 5 bases at J, with 12 bases between. This CDR3 region has 13 residues. CDR3 amino acids: CASSSVTETEAFF. The CDR3 nucleotides are TGTGCCAGCTCATCGGTTACAGAAACTGAAGCTTTCTTT.

The J gene is TRBJ1-6, the V gene TRBV19; 7 positions match TRBD1. Per the germline V gene, CDR1 is LNHDA and CDR2 is SQIVND (reference sequence). V was clipped by 5 bases and J by 9 bases; unmatched bases: 1. This CDR3 is 12 amino acids long. The CDR3 is CASSEGASPLHF. The CDR3 DNA reads TGTGCCAGTAGTGAGGGGGCTTCACCCCTCCACTTT. Full variable domain (outside the CDR3, taken from reference TRBV19 and TRBJ1-6): DGGITQSPKYLFRKEGQNVTLSCEQNLNHDAMYWYRQDPGQGLRLIYYSQIVNDFQKGDIAEGYSVSREKKESFPLTVTSAQKNPTAFYLCASSEGASPLHFGNGTRLTVT.

The chain has TRBV18 and TRBJ2-1; D is possibly TRBD1 (5 bases). The V gene lost 3 bases and the J gene lost 4 bases, with 13 bases spanning the gap. The V gene's germline CDR1 is KGHSH and CDR2 LQKENI. The CDR3 contains 15 residues. The CDR3 DNA sequence: TGTGCCAGCTCACCCACGAGTGACAGTTACAATGAGCAGTTCTTC. It is translated as CASSPTSDSYNEQFF.

The rearrangement joins TRBV27 to TRBJ2-7; the match to TRBD2 covers 11 bases. This CDR3 contains 16 residues. The ends lost 4 bases at V and 2 bases at J; junction bases unmatched: 7. CDR1 is MNHEY and CDR2 is SMNVEV in the germline V gene (reference sequence). The CDR3 DNA reads as TGTGCCAGCAGTTCCCAGGGGACTAGCGGTACCTACGAGCAGTACTTC. This sequence encodes CASSSQGTSGTYEQYF.

This clone has only a few counts. The V call is TRBV7-2, the J call TRBJ1-5, with D perhaps TRBD1 (6 bases). Trimming took 1 base from V and 7 from J, leaving 14 bases between them. Germline CDR1 is SGHTA and CDR2 is FQGNSA. The CDR3 is 15 residues long. The DNA of the CDR3 is TGTGCCAGCAGCTTAGGAACAGGGCCTCACCAGCCCCAGCATTTT. It encodes CASSLGTGPHQPQHF. The whole variable domain, remainder taken from reference TRBV7-2 and TRBJ1-5, is GAGVSQSPSNKVTEKGKDVELRCDPISGHTALYWYRQSLGQGLEFLIYFQGNSAPDKSGLPSDRFSAERTGGSVSTLTIQRTQQEDSAVYLCASSLGTGPHQPQHFGDGTRLSIL.

This rearrangement joins TRBV4-1 to TRBJ1-1; 7 nucleotides line up with TRBD1. CDR1 and CDR2 from the germline V gene are MGHRA and YSYEKL. V lost 0 bases to trimming and J lost 4 bases; unmatched junction nucleotides: 8. The CDR3 contains 16 residues. This chain's CDR3 is CASSQDYGRGTTEAFF. The CDR3 region has the DNA TGCGCCAGCAGCCAAGATTACGGCAGGGGGACCACTGAAGCTTTCTTT.

Here the CDR3 DNA reads TGTGCCATCAAGCTGGGCGGGGGGGCCTACGAGCAGTACTTC. Translating gives CAIKLGGGAYEQYF. The chain employs TRBV10-3 and TRBJ2-7, with 9 nucleotides matching TRBD2. CDR3 size: 14 residues. The germline V gene has CDR1 ENHRY and CDR2 SYGVKD. V lost 7 bases and J lost 2; bases outside the gene matches: 6.

The chain joins TRBV6-1 to TRBJ1-4, with D tentatively TRBD1 (5 bases). With 0 bases removed from V and 4 bases from J, the gap between germline ends came to 9 bases. Germline values: CDR1 MNHNS, CDR2 SASEGT. There are 15 residues in the CDR3. This CDR3 reads CASSEASGGNEKLFF. The CDR3 region has the DNA TGTGCCAGCAGTGAAGCCTCGGGGGGTAATGAAAAACTGTTTTTT.

Here the CDR3 DNA reads TGTGCCAGCTCACCAATCAGGGGGGACTATGGCTACACCTTC. Translated: CASSPIRGDYGYTF. The rearrangement joins TRBV18 to TRBJ1-2, with 7 bases identical to TRBD1. This CDR3 has 14 residues. V dropped 2 bases and J dropped 3; count of bases not matched to a gene: 3. CDR1 and CDR2 (germline): KGHSH, LQKENI.

The V call is TRBV30, the J call TRBJ1-2; possible D gene TRBD1, 6 bases. Trimming took 2 bases from V and 4 from J, leaving 11 bases between them. This CDR3 comprises 13 residues. Germline V gene sequence: CDR1 GTSNPN, CDR2 SVGIG (reference sequence). The CDR3 nucleotides are TGTGCCTGGAGTCACACAGGGATCTATGGCTACACCTTC. Translated: CAWSHTGIYGYTF.

V is TRBV5-8 and J is TRBJ1-2; D uncertain. Germline V gene data show CDR1 as SGHTS and CDR2 as YDEGEE. V was trimmed by 1 base and J by 2 bases, leaving 12 bases between them. This CDR3 region has 15 residues. CDR3 sequence reads: CASSLYQARNYGYTF. The CDR3 DNA sequence: TGTGCCAGCAGCTTGTATCAGGCACGAAACTATGGCTACACCTTC.

The gene calls are TRBV11-2 and TRBJ2-3; D uncertain. V dropped 0 bases and J dropped 1 base, with 11 bases sitting between them. Germline V lookup: CDR1 SGHAT, CDR2 FQNNGV. This CDR3 is built from 16 residues. Here the CDR3 DNA reads TGTGCCAGCAGCTTAGAATCCGTATTCGGCACAGATACGCAGTATTTT. Protein product: CASSLESVFGTDTQYF.

The CDR3 spells CASSYAGLAGVYNEQFF. The CDR3 DNA is TGTGCCAGCAGTTACGCCGGACTAGCGGGGGTGTACAATGAGCAGTTCTTC. This rearrangement joins TRBV6-2 or TRBV6-3 to TRBJ2-1, with 13 bases fitting TRBD2. CDR3 length: 17 residues. V trimming: 2 bases; J trimming: 4 bases; junction bases outside the gene matches: 5. The germline V gene encodes CDR1 MNHEY and CDR2 SVGEGT.

This rearrangement joins TRBV3-1 (or the pseudogene TRBV3-2) to TRBJ1-1, with D hard to call. With 0 bases removed from V and 8 bases from J, the gap between germline ends came to 13 bases. Germline V CDR1 and CDR2: LGHDT, YNNKEL (reference sequence). The CDR3 runs to 14 residues. CDR3 sequence: CASSQDGRASEAFF. CDR3 coding DNA: TGTGCCAGCAGCCAAGATGGGAGGGCGTCGGAAGCTTTCTTT.